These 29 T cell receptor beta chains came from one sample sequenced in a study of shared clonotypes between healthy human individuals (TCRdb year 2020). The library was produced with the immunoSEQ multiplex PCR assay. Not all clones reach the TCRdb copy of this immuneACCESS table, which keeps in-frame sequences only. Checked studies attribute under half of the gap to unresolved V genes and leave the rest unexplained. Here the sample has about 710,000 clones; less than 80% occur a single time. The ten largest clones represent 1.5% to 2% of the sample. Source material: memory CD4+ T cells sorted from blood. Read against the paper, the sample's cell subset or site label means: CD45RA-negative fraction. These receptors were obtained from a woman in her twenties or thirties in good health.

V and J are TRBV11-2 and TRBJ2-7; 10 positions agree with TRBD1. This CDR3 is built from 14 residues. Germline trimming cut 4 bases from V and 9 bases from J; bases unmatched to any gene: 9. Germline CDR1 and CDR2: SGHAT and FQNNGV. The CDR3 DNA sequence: TGTGCCAGCAGCTCAGAAAGACAGGGGGCGAGGCAGTACTTC. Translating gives CASSSERQGARQYF. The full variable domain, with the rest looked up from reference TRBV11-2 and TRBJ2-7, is EAGVAQSPRYKIIEKRQSVAFWCNPISGHATLYWYQQILGQGPKLLIQFQNNGVVDDSQLPKDRFSAERLKGVDSTLKIQPAKLEDSAVYLCASSSERQGARQYFGPGTRLTVT.

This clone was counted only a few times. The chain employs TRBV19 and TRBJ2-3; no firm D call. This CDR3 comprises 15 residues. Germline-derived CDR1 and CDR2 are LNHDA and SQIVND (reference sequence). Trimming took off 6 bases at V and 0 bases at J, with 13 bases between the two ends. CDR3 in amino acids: CASSNRPGSTDTQYF. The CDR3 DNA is TGTGCCAGTAGCAATAGACCCGGGAGCACAGATACGCAGTATTTT.

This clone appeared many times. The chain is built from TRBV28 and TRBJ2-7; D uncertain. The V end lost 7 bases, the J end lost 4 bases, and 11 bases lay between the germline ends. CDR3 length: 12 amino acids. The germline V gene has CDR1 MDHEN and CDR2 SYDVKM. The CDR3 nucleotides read TGTGCCAGCACCACGCCCGGGTACGAGCAGTACTTC. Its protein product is CASTTPGYEQYF. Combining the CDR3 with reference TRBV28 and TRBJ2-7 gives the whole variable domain DVKVTQSSRYLVKRTGEKVFLECVQDMDHENMFWYRQDPGLGLRLIYFSYDVKMKEKGDIPEGYSVSREKKERFSLILESASTNQTSMYLCASTTPGYEQYFGPGTRLTVT.

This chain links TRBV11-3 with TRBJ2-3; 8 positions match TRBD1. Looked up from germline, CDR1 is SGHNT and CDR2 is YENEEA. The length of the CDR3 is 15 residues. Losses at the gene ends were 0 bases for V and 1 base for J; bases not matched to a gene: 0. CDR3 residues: CASSLEGQGTDTQYF. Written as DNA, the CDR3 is TGTGCCAGCAGCTTAGAGGGACAGGGCACAGATACGCAGTATTTT.

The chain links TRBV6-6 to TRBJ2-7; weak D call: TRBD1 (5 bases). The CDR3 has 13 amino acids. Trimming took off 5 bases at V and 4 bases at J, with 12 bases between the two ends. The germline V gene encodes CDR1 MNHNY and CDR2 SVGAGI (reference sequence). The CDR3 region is CASSTPPGYEQYF. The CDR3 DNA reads TGTGCCAGCAGTACCCCCCCAGGGTACGAGCAGTACTTC.

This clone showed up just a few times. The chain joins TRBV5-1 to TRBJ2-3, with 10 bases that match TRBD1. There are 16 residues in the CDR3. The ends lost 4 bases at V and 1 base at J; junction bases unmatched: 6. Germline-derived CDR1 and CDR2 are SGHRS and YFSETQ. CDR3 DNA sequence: TGCGCCAGCAGCCCGGACGGGACAGGGGGCACAGATACGCAGTATTTT. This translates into CASSPDGTGGTDTQYF.

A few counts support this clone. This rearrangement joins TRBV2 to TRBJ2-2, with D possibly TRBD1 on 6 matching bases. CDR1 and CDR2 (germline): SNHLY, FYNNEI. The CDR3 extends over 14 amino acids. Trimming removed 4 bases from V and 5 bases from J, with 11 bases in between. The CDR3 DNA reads TGTGCCAGCAGTGGACTACAGGGAACCGGGGAGCTGTTTTTT. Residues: CASSGLQGTGELFF.

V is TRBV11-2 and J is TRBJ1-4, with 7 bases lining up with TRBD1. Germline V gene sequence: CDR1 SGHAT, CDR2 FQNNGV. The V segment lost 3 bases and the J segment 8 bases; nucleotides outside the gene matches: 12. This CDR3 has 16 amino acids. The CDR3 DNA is TGTGCCAGCAGCTTGGATATCCGACAGGGCGGGGAAAAACTGTTTTTT. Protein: CASSLDIRQGGEKLFF.

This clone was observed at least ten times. The CDR3: CASSLTGVANTGELFF. The CDR3 bases are TGTGCCAGCAGCCTGACAGGGGTCGCGAACACCGGGGAGCTGTTTTTT. This sequence joins TRBV7-9 and TRBJ2-2; 8 bases match TRBD1. Germline trimming cut 5 bases from V and 0 bases from J; bases unmatched to any gene: 5. The CDR3 has 16 amino acids. The germline gives CDR1 SEHNR, CDR2 FQNEAQ (reference sequence).

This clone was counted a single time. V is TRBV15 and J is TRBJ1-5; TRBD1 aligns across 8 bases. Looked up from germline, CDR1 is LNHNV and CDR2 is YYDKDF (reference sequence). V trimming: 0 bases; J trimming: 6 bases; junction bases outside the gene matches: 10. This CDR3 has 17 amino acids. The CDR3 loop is CATSREATGGISQPQHF. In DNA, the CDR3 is TGTGCCACCAGCAGAGAGGCAACAGGGGGGATCAGTCAGCCCCAGCATTTT.

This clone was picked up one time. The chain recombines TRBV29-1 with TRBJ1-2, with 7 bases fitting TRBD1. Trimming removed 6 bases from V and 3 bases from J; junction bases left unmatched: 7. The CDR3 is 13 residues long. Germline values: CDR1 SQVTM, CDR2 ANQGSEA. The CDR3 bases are TGCAGCGTAAATGACAGGGAAGACTATGGCTACACCTTC. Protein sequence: CSVNDREDYGYTF.

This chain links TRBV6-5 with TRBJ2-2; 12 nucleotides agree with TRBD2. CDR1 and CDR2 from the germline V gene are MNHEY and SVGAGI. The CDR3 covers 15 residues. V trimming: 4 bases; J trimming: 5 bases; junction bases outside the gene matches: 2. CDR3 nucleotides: TGTGCCAGCAGTTCCGGACTAGCGGGGACCGGGGAGCTGTTTTTT. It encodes CASSSGLAGTGELFF.

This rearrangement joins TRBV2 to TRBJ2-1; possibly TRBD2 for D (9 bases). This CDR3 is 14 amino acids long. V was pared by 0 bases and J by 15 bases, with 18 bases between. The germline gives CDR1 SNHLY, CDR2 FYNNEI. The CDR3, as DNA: TGTGCCAGCAGTGAAGCTCTAGCGGGACAGGTCCTGTTCTTC. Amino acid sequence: CASSEALAGQVLFF.

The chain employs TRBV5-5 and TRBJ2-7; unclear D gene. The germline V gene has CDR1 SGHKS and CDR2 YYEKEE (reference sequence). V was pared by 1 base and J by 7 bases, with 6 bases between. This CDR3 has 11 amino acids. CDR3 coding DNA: TGTGCCAGCAGCTTGATAGGAGAGCAGTACTTC. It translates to CASSLIGEQYF.

Here the CDR3 reads CASSWRVGYTGELFF. CDR3 nucleotides: TGTGCCAGCAGTTGGCGGGTGGGATACACCGGGGAGCTGTTTTTT. The V call is TRBV27, the J call TRBJ2-2; maybe TRBD2 (5 bases). This CDR3 contains 15 residues. Germline-derived CDR1 and CDR2 are MNHEY and SMNVEV (reference sequence). Trimming took 4 bases from V and 3 from J, leaving 12 bases between them.

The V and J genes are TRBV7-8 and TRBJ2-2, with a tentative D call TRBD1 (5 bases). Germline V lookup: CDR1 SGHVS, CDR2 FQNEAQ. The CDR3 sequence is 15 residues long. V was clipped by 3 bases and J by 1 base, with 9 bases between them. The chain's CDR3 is CASSLAGLNTGELFF. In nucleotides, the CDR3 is TGTGCCAGCAGCTTGGCAGGGCTGAACACCGGGGAGCTGTTTTTT.

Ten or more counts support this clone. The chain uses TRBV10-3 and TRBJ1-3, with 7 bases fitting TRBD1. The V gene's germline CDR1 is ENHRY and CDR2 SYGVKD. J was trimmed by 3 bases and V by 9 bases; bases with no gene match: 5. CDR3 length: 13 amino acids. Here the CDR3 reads CAIGQDFGNTIYF. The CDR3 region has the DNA TGTGCCATAGGACAGGACTTTGGAAACACCATATATTTT.

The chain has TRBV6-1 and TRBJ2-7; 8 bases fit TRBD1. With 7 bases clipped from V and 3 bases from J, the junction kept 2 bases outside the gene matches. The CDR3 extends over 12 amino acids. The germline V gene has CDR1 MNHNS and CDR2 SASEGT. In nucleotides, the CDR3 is TGTGCCAGCACGGGGACAGGCTACGAGCAGTACTTC. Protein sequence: CASTGTGYEQYF.

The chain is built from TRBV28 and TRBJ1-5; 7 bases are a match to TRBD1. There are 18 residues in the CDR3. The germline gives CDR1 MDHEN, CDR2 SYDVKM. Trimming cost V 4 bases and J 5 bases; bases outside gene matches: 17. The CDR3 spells CASSSPGTDGRWDQPQHF. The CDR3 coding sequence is TGTGCCAGCAGTTCCCCCGGGACAGATGGTCGCTGGGATCAGCCCCAGCATTTT.

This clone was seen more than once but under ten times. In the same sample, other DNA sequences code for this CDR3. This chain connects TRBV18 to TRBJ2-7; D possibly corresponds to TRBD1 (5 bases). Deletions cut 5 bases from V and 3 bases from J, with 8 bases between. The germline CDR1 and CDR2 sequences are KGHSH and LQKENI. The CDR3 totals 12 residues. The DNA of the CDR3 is TGTGCCAGCTCAGGAGACAGCTACGAGCAGTACTTC. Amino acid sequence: CASSGDSYEQYF. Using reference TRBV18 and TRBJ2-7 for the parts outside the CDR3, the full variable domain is NAGVMQNPRHLVRRRGQEARLRCSPMKGHSHVYWYRQLPEEGLKFMVYLQKENIIDESGMPKERFSAEFPKEGPSILRIQQVVRGDSAAYFCASSGDSYEQYFGPGTRLTVT.

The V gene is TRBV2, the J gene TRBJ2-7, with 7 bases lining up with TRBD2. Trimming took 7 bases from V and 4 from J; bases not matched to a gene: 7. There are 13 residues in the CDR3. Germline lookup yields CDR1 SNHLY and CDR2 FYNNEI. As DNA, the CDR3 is TGTGCCAGCACCCCGGGACTACAATACGAGCAGTACTTC. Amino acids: CASTPGLQYEQYF.

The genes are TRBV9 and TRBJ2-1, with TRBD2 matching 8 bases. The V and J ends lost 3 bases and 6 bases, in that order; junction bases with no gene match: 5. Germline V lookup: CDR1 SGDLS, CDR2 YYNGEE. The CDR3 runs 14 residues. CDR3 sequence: CASSASGSSNEQFF. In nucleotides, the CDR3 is TGTGCCAGCAGCGCAAGCGGGAGCTCCAATGAGCAGTTCTTC.

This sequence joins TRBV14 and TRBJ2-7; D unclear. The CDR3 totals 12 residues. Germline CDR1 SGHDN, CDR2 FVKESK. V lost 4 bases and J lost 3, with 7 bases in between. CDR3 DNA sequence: TGTGCCAGCAGCCTTAACCACTACGAGCAGTACTTC. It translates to CASSLNHYEQYF.

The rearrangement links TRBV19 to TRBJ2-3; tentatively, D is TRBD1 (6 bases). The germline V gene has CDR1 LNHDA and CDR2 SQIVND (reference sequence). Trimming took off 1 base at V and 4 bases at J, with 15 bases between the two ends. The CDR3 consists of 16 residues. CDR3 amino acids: CASSIVSGVPPDTQYF. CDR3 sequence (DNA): TGTGCCAGTAGTATAGTTTCAGGGGTCCCCCCAGATACGCAGTATTTT.

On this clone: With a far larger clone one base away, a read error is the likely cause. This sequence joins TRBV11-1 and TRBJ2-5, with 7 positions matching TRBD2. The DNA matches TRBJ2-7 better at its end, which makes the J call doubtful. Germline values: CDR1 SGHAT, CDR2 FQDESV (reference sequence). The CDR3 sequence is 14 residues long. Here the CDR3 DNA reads TGTGCCAGCAGCTTACAGCGGGACTCCTACGAGCAGTACTTC. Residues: CASSLQRDSYEQYF.

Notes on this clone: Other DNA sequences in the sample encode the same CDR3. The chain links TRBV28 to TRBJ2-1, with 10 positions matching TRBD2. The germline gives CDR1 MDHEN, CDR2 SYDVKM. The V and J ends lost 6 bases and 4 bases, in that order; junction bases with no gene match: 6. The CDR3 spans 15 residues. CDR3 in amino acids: CASREGLAEYNEQFF. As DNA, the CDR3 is TGTGCCAGCAGGGAAGGACTAGCGGAATACAATGAGCAGTTCTTC.

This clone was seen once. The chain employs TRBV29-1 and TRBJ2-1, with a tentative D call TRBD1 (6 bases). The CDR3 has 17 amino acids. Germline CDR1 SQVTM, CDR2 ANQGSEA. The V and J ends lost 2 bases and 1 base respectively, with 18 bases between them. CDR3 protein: CSVEPHPPGVSYNEQFF. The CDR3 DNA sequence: TGCAGCGTTGAACCTCACCCCCCAGGGGTGTCCTACAATGAGCAGTTCTTC.

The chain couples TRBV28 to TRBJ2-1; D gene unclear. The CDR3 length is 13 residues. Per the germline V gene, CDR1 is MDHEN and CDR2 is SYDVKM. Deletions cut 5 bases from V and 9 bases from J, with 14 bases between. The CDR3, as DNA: TGTGCCAGCAGTCCCCCTAAGGTCTCTGAGCAGTTCTTC. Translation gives CASSPPKVSEQFF. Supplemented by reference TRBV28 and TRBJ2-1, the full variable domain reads DVKVTQSSRYLVKRTGEKVFLECVQDMDHENMFWYRQDPGLGLRLIYFSYDVKMKEKGDIPEGYSVSREKKERFSLILESASTNQTSMYLCASSPPKVSEQFFGPGTRLTVL.

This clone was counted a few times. This CDR3 reads CASSLWGLGYGYTF. The CDR3 DNA reads TGTGCCAGCAGCCTATGGGGCCTAGGGTATGGCTACACCTTC. The J gene is TRBJ1-2, the V gene TRBV21-1; TRBD1 is the table's D call, not checked against the DNA. TRBV21-1 is described as a pseudogene. The CDR3 sequence is 14 residues long.